Below, 27 T cell receptor beta chains from the same sample are listed, as sequenced in a study of T-cell reconstitution after alpha-beta-depleted transplantation in children listed by TCRdb under 2016. The sample's treatment or condition, from its label and the paper: allogeneic hematopoietic cell transplantation with graft depleted of TCRalphabeta T cells and CD19 B cells. The library relied on PCR. Sequenced using an Illumina HiSeq 2500. TCR libraries were prepared with molecular barcoding, using unique molecular identifiers to normalize TCRbeta repertoire quantification. TCRdb handled the public reads itself, with Q25 trimming in fastp and clone calling in MiXCR, and kept productive beta chains. Every entry covers one CDR3 protein and lists the most common genes and DNA from its rows. The sample profile shows around 120,000 distinct CDR3 sequences; about 23% of them were found once. Clones ranked in the top ten supply over 9.5% of the sample.

The sequencing here drew on PBMCs, mostly from graft donor cells, taken 180 days after TCRalphabeta/CD19-depleted stem cell transplant. The origin of the receptors is a male patient between 2 and 15 years old who had a stem cell transplant for chronic granulomatous disease, so the T cells may come from the graft donor.

This clonotype was seen many times. The chain has TRBV7-2 and TRBJ2-7; 8 bases line up with TRBD1. The junction had 6 bases not matched to a gene; V was cut back by 3 bases and J by 5 bases. Looked up from germline, CDR1 is SGHTA and CDR2 is FQGNSA. This CDR3 is built from 14 residues. CDR3 region: CASSFTQGAHEQYF. In nucleotides, the CDR3 is TGTGCCAGCAGCTTCACTCAGGGGGCCCACGAGCAGTACTTC.

This clonotype was picked up many times. V gene TRBV20-1 combines with J gene TRBJ2-5, with unresolved D. This CDR3 spans 13 amino acids. Germline lookup yields CDR1 DFQATT and CDR2 SNEGSKA (reference sequence). The V end lost 6 bases, the J end lost 5 bases, and 16 bases lay between the germline ends. The CDR3 protein is CSARHIQEETQYF. CDR3 DNA sequence: TGCAGTGCCAGACATATCCAGGAGGAGACCCAGTACTTC.

This clonotype has a count of ten or more. The chain joins TRBV20-1 to TRBJ2-7, with D hard to call. V lost 1 base, J lost 5 bases, and 6 bases lay in between. Germline assignment: CDR1 DFQATT and CDR2 SNEGSKA (reference sequence). The CDR3 spans 11 residues. This CDR3 reads CSARGGHEQYF. In DNA form, the CDR3 reads TGCAGTGCTAGAGGTGGGCACGAGCAGTACTTC.

This clonotype was observed many times. The V gene is TRBV12-3 or TRBV12-4, the J gene TRBJ1-1; perhaps TRBD1 as D (6 bases). This CDR3 has 14 residues. Trimming removed 8 bases from V and 6 bases from J, with 19 bases in between. In nucleotides, the CDR3 is TGTGCCAGCGTAACAGGGCCCAACGACGCTGAAGCTTTCTTT. Its translation is CASVTGPNDAEAFF.

This clonotype was seen only once. This chain links TRBV5-1 with TRBJ1-1; D is unclear. CDR3 length equals 13 residues. Trimming took 4 bases from V and 0 from J, leaving 7 bases between them. CDR1 and CDR2 from the germline V gene are SGHRS and YFSETQ. The CDR3: CASSRALNTEAFF. DNA for the CDR3: TGCGCCAGCAGCCGGGCGCTGAACACTGAAGCTTTCTTT.

V usage is TRBV27 and J usage is TRBJ2-1; no firm D call. The CDR3 sequence is 15 residues long. Deletions cut 3 bases from V and 7 bases from J, with 16 bases between. CDR1 is MNHEY, CDR2 SMNVEV, per germline (reference sequence). The CDR3 sequence is CASSFVPRNFNEQFF. CDR3 bases: TGTGCCAGCAGTTTCGTGCCTCGGAATTTTAATGAGCAGTTCTTC.

The sample holds a few counts of this clonotype. The chain links TRBV20-1 to TRBJ2-1, with no clear D. This CDR3 region has 12 residues. Germline V lookup: CDR1 DFQATT, CDR2 SNEGSKA (reference sequence). With 5 bases removed from V and 3 bases from J, the gap between germline ends came to 8 bases. CDR3 nucleotide sequence: TGCAGTGCTCCGGAGATCTACAATGAGCAGTTCTTC. Its translation is CSAPEIYNEQFF.

This chain joins TRBV20-1 and TRBJ2-1, with D perhaps matching TRBD1 or TRBD2 (5 bases each). Germline V gene sequence: CDR1 DFQATT, CDR2 SNEGSKA (reference sequence). Trimming stripped 0 bases from V and 7 bases from J, with 19 bases between. The CDR3 spans 16 residues. This CDR3 reads CSAREGGGGGKNEQFF. The CDR3 region has the DNA TGCAGTGCTAGAGAAGGCGGCGGTGGGGGTAAAAATGAGCAGTTCTTC.

This chain joins TRBV6-5 and TRBJ2-2, with unresolved D. Germline loops: CDR1 MNHEY, CDR2 SVGAGI. Trimming removed 2 bases at V and 4 bases at J, with 11 bases between. The CDR3 length is 15 residues. The CDR3 DNA reads TGTGCCAGCAGTTACAGGCGAATCGTCACCGGGGAGCTGTTTTTT. It specifies CASSYRRIVTGELFF.

This clonotype was seen repeatedly, ten times or more. The V gene is TRBV12-3 or TRBV12-4, the J gene TRBJ2-2; D might be TRBD1 (6 bases). The CDR3 runs to 16 residues. V was cut by 5 bases and J by 5 bases, with 18 bases left in between. CDR3 protein: CASSDPRGSGTGELFF. The DNA of the CDR3 is TGTGCCAGCAGTGACCCTAGGGGGAGCGGAACCGGGGAGCTGTTTTTT.

The rearrangement links TRBV29-1 to TRBJ2-2, with D perhaps TRBD1 (6 bases). This CDR3 spans 14 amino acids. Germline CDR1 SQVTM, CDR2 ANQGSEA. The V and J ends lost 3 bases and 0 bases respectively, with 8 bases between them. In nucleotides, the CDR3 is TGCAGCGTTGAGCAGGGGCCGAACACCGGGGAGCTGTTTTTT. The encoded protein is CSVEQGPNTGELFF.

V is TRBV18 and J is TRBJ2-7; D unresolved. CDR1 is KGHSH, CDR2 LQKENI, per germline. Trimming cost V 1 base and J 6 bases, with 16 bases left between them. The CDR3 length is 15 residues. In DNA form, the CDR3 reads TGTGCCAGCTCACCACGGGAATCGGTCCGTGGCGAGCAGTACTTC. This translates into CASSPRESVRGEQYF.

The chain is built from TRBV20-1 and TRBJ2-1; TRBD2 matches 11 bases. Germline V gene data show CDR1 as DFQATT and CDR2 as SNEGSKA (reference sequence). Unmatched junction bases numbered 5, after V lost 0 bases and J lost 4 bases. The CDR3 covers 16 residues. The CDR3 reads CSARDMASGGYNEQFF. The CDR3 DNA follows: TGCAGTGCTAGAGATATGGCTAGCGGGGGGTACAATGAGCAGTTCTTC.

Turning to this clonotype: A clone one base away is much larger, so this may be a read error. This CDR3 is CASSQKVRGQPQHF. DNA for the CDR3: TGTGCCAGCAGTCAAAAGGTTCGCGGACAGCCCCAGCATTTT. This chain uses TRBV2 with TRBJ1-5; D uncertain. CDR1 SNHLY and CDR2 FYNNEI come from the germline V gene. V was trimmed by 5 bases and J by 7 bases, leaving 15 bases between them. The CDR3 length is 14 residues.

This clonotype has ten or more counts. This chain joins TRBV12-3 or TRBV12-4 and TRBJ1-1; D is perhaps TRBD1 (5 bases). This CDR3 is 13 amino acids long. Trimming stripped 2 bases from V and 3 bases from J, with 7 bases between. DNA of the CDR3: TGTGCCAGCAGTTTATCGGGGGACACTGAAGCTTTCTTT. Translated: CASSLSGDTEAFF.

The table lists this clonotype with a few counts. V is TRBV14 and J is TRBJ2-4; D might be TRBD1 (6 bases). The germline V gene has CDR1 SGHDN and CDR2 FVKESK. Deletions cut 5 bases from V and 9 bases from J, with 17 bases between. The CDR3 totals 14 residues. The CDR3: CASSVRDTRAIQYF. CDR3 coding DNA: TGTGCCAGCAGCGTCCGGGACACCCGGGCCATTCAGTACTTC.

This clonotype was recorded many times. The J gene is TRBJ2-6, the V gene TRBV7-2; D possibly corresponds to TRBD1 (6 bases). The CDR3 consists of 19 residues. The germline gives CDR1 SGHTA, CDR2 FQGNSA. Between the trimmed V and J ends, which lost 1 base and 0 bases, there was a span of 16 bases. The CDR3 loop is CASSLVARQVGSGANVLTF. The CDR3 DNA follows: TGTGCCAGCAGCTTAGTGGCGAGACAGGTCGGCTCTGGGGCCAACGTCCTGACTTTC.

This chain uses TRBV15 with TRBJ2-4; D is ambiguous. The V end lost 0 bases, the J end lost 12 bases, and 6 bases lay between the germline ends. This CDR3 has 11 amino acids. Germline lookup yields CDR1 LNHNV and CDR2 YYDKDF (reference sequence). The CDR3 DNA is TGTGCCACCAGCAGAGAAAACGATCAGTACTTC. Its translation is CATSRENDQYF.

The chain recombines TRBV5-1 with TRBJ1-1, with 10 bases aligning to TRBD1. CDR1 SGHRS and CDR2 YFSETQ come from the germline V gene. The CDR3 totals 14 residues. V was clipped by 4 bases and J by 3 bases; unmatched bases: 3. In DNA, the CDR3 is TGCGCCAGCAGCCTGGACAGGGGGTACACTGAAGCTTTCTTT. Protein: CASSLDRGYTEAFF.

This clonotype has a count of ten or more. The chain employs TRBV9 and TRBJ1-1, with a weak D call TRBD1 (6 bases). From germline, CDR1 is SGDLS and CDR2 YYNGEE. The CDR3 is 12 residues long. Trimming took 7 bases from V and 5 from J, leaving 12 bases between them. CDR3 protein: CASGRGGTEAFF. Here the CDR3 DNA reads TGTGCCAGCGGTAGGGGGGGAACTGAAGCTTTCTTT.

The chain recombines TRBV25-1 with TRBJ2-3, with D unresolved. Germline assignment: CDR1 MGHDK and CDR2 SYGVNS. The CDR3 totals 14 residues. Trimming cost V 2 bases and J 2 bases, with 8 bases left between them. The CDR3 protein is CASSEIPDTDTQYF. The CDR3, as DNA: TGTGCCAGCAGTGAAATTCCGGACACAGATACGCAGTATTTT.

This clonotype was seen only a few times. The chain employs TRBV5-1 and TRBJ2-1; 13 bases are shared with TRBD2. Germline CDR1 reads SGHRS; CDR2 reads YFSETQ. The V segment lost 1 base and the J segment 4 bases; nucleotides outside the gene matches: 5. There are 17 residues in the CDR3. The CDR3 loop is CASSLILAGGKYNEQFF. For the CDR3, the DNA is TGCGCCAGCAGCTTGATACTAGCGGGGGGGAAGTACAATGAGCAGTTCTTC.

This clonotype showed up many times. The chain recombines TRBV19 with TRBJ2-2, with D possibly TRBD1 on 6 matching bases. Trimming removed 10 bases at V and 1 base at J, with 19 bases between. CDR1 is LNHDA and CDR2 is SQIVND in the germline V gene (reference sequence). There are 16 residues in the CDR3. CDR3 in DNA: TGTGCCACCCAGGGTTGGGGGCTTTTGAACACCGGGGAGCTGTTTTTT. It yields the protein CATQGWGLLNTGELFF.

The chain recombines TRBV20-1 with TRBJ2-7; D perhaps matches TRBD2 (6 bases). The germline CDR1 and CDR2 sequences are DFQATT and SNEGSKA (reference sequence). CDR3 length: 14 amino acids. Trimming took off 3 bases at V and 7 bases at J, with 19 bases between the two ends. The CDR3 protein is CSARVTRSGREQYF. Written as DNA, the CDR3 is TGCAGTGCTAGGGTAACGAGGAGCGGGCGTGAGCAGTACTTC.

This clonotype was seen repeatedly, ten times or more. The chain combines TRBV20-1 with TRBJ2-7; a weak D match, TRBD1 (6 bases). CDR1 is DFQATT, CDR2 SNEGSKA, per germline (reference sequence). The CDR3 spans 13 residues. Trimming cost V 2 bases and J 3 bases, with 11 bases left between them. The DNA for the CDR3 is TGCAGTGCTAGACCGGGACACCTCTACGAGCAGTACTTC. Protein sequence: CSARPGHLYEQYF.

In its sample, this clonotype was seen many times. This chain connects TRBV27 to TRBJ1-5; D is undetermined. V shed 0 bases and J shed 5 bases, with 11 bases lying between them. Germline CDR1 MNHEY, CDR2 SMNVEV (reference sequence). This CDR3 contains 15 residues. CDR3 nucleotide sequence: TGTGCCAGCAGTTTATCGTGGCAGGCAGATCAGCCCCAGCATTTT. Its protein is CASSLSWQADQPQHF.

This clonotype was detected ten times or more. The chain recombines TRBV12-3 or TRBV12-4 with TRBJ2-1; D remains ambiguous. V lost 2 bases, J lost 7 bases, and 15 bases lay in between. This CDR3 contains 15 residues. CDR3 DNA sequence: TGTGCCAGCAGTTTATCAGTAGTGTCTGGGAATGAGCAGTTCTTC. Protein: CASSLSVVSGNEQFF.